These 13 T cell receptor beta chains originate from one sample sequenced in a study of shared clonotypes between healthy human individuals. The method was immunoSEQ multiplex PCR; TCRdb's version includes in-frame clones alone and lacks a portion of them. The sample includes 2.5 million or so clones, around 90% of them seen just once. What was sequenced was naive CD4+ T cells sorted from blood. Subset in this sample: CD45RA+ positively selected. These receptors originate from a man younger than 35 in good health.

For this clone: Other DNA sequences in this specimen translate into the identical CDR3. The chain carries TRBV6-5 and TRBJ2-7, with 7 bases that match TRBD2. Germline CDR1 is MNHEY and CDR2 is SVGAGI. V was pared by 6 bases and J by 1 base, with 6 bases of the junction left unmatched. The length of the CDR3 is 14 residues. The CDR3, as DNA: TGTGCCAGCAGCTCCGCTAGCGGTTCCTACGAGCAGTACTTC. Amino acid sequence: CASSSASGSYEQYF.

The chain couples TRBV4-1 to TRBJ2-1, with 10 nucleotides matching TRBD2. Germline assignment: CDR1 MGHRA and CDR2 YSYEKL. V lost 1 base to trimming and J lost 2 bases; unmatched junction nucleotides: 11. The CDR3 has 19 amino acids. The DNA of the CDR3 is TGCGCCAGCAGCCAAGGCGGACTAGCGGCTATCGGAACCTACAATGAGCAGTTCTTC. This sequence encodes CASSQGGLAAIGTYNEQFF.

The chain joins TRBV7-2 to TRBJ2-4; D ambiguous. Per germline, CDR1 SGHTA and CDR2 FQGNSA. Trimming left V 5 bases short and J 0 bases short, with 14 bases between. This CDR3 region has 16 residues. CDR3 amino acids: CASSLSSTIAKNIQYF. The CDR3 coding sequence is TGTGCCAGCAGCCTTTCCTCAACAATAGCCAAAAACATTCAGTACTTC.

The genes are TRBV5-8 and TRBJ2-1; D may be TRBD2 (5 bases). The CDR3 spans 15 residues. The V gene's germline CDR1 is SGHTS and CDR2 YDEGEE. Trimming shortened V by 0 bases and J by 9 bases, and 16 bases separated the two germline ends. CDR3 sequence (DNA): TGTGCCAGCAGCTTGGAGGGATACGTAAGCGGTGAGCAGTTCTTC. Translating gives CASSLEGYVSGEQFF.

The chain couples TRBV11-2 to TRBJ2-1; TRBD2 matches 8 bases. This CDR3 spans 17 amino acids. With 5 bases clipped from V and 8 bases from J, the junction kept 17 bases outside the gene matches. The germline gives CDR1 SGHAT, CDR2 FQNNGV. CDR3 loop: CASSPRGFLAGNHEQFF. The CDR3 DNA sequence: TGTGCCAGCAGCCCGAGGGGGTTTTTAGCGGGGAACCATGAGCAGTTCTTC.

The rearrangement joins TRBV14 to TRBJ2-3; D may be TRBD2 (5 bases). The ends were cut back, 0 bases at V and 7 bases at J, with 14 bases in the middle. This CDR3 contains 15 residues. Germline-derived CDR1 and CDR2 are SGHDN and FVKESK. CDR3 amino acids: CASSQDSGDYNTQYF. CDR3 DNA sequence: TGTGCCAGCAGCCAAGATTCCGGCGACTATAATACGCAGTATTTT.

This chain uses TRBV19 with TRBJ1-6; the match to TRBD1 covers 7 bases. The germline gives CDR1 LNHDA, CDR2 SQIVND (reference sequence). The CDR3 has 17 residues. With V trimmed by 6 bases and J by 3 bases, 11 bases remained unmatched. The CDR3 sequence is CASRIDRVGDYNSPLHF. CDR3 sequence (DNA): TGTGCCAGTAGGATCGACAGGGTTGGTGACTATAATTCACCCCTCCACTTT.

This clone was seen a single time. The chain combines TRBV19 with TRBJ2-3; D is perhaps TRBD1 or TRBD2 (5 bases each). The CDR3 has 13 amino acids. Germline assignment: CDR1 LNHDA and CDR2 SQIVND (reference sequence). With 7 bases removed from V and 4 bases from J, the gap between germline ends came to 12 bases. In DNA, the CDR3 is TGTGCCAGTACAAAGGGGAGAGCAGATACGCAGTATTTT. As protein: CASTKGRADTQYF.

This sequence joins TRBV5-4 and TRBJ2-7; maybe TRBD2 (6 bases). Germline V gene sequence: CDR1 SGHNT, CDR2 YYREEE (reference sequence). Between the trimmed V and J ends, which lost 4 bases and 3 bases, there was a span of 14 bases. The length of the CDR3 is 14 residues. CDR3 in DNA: TGTGCCAGCAGCCCAACTCCGGAGGGCTACGAGCAGTACTTC. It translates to CASSPTPEGYEQYF.

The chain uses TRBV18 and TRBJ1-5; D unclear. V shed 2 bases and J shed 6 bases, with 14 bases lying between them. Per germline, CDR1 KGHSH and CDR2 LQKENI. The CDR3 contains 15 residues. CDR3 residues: CASSPFAADGQPQHF. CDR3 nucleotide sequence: TGTGCCAGCTCACCATTTGCGGCAGACGGTCAGCCCCAGCATTTT.

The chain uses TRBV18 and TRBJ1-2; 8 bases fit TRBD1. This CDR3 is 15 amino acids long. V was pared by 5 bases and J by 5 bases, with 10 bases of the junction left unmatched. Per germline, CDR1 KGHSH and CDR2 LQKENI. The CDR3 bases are TGTGCCAGCTCATACGGACAGGGCCACCAATATGGCTACACCTTC. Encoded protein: CASSYGQGHQYGYTF.

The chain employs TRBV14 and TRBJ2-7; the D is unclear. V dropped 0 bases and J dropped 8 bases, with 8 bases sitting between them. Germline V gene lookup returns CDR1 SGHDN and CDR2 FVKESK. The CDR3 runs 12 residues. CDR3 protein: CASSQENRKQYF. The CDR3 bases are TGTGCCAGCAGCCAAGAGAACAGAAAGCAGTACTTC.

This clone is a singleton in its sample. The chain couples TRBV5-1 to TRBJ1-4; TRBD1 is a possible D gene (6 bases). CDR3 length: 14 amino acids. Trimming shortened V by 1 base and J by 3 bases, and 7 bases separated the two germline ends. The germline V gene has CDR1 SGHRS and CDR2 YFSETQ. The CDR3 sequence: CASSLSGANEKLFF. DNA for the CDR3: TGCGCCAGCAGCTTGTCAGGGGCTAATGAAAAACTGTTTTTT.